This entry lists 24 T cell receptor beta chains sequenced from one sample in a study of cytomegalovirus exposure and HLA in healthy donors (dated by TCRdb to 2015 to 2018). Libraries were prepared through the immunoSEQ multiplex PCR assay. For the multiplex PCR, a mixture combining 60 forward primers for TCR Vbeta segments and 13 reverse primers for TCR Jbeta segments was used. TCRdb took this table from immuneACCESS and kept in-frame rearrangements with V and J called. Such tables lack part of the clones; where checked against another copy, unresolved V genes explain under half of the gap, and the rest is unexplained. Present in this sample are some 130,000 clones, approximately 78% of which were seen just once. The leading ten clones occupy just over 8% of the sample. The sample was PBMCs. The receptors originated from a woman aged 45-65 years in good health and CMV-seropositive.

The chain employs TRBV6-1 and TRBJ1-1; the match to TRBD1 covers 8 bases. Losses at the gene ends were 3 bases for V and 4 bases for J; bases not matched to a gene: 7. CDR1 and CDR2 from the germline V gene are MNHNS and SASEGT. The CDR3 extends over 15 amino acids. Written as DNA, the CDR3 is TGTGCCAGCAGTGAGGGAGACAGGGGCAGCACTGAAGCTTTCTTT. Its translation is CASSEGDRGSTEAFF.

This clone was observed a few times. The gene calls are TRBV7-9 and TRBJ1-6; D is unclear. Germline CDR1 SEHNR, CDR2 FQNEAQ (reference sequence). The CDR3 covers 14 residues. Deletions cut 1 base from V and 4 bases from J, with 5 bases between. The CDR3 sequence: CASSLEQYNSPLHF. In DNA, the CDR3 is TGTGCCAGCAGCTTAGAACAGTATAATTCACCCCTCCACTTT.

The rearrangement joins TRBV19 to TRBJ2-7, with 8 bases matching TRBD1. V dropped 0 bases and J dropped 3; count of bases not matched to a gene: 7. The CDR3 contains 16 residues. CDR1 is LNHDA and CDR2 is SQIVND in the germline V gene (reference sequence). CDR3 in DNA: TGTGCCAGTAGTATAGAGCTAAGACAGGGGATCTACGAGCAGTACTTC. This translates into CASSIELRQGIYEQYF.

The rearrangement uses TRBV7-8 and TRBJ2-5; 9 bases are shared with TRBD2. Unmatched junction bases numbered 13, after V lost 6 bases and J lost 5 bases. The CDR3 contains 16 residues. Germline V lookup: CDR1 SGHVS, CDR2 FQNEAQ. CDR3: CASSKRSLAGEETQYF. Here the CDR3 DNA reads TGTGCCAGCAGTAAACGGTCCTTAGCGGGAGAGGAGACCCAGTACTTC. The full variable domain, rest sourced from reference TRBV7-8 and TRBJ2-5, is GAGVSQSPRYKVAKRGQDVALRCDPISGHVSLFWYQQALGQGPEFLTYFQNEAQLDKSGLPSDRFFAERPEGSVSTLKIQRTQQEDSAVYLCASSKRSLAGEETQYFGPGTRLLVL.

The chain joins TRBV28 to TRBJ2-7, with 13 bases lining up with TRBD2. V trimming: 6 bases; J trimming: 1 base; junction bases outside the gene matches: 9. The CDR3 contains 17 residues. CDR1 and CDR2 (germline): MDHEN, SYDVKM. The CDR3 sequence is CASSLPGLAGRSYEQYF. Written as DNA, the CDR3 is TGTGCCAGCAGCCTCCCGGGACTAGCGGGAAGATCCTACGAGCAGTACTTC.

The V and J genes are TRBV29-1 and TRBJ2-1; TRBD1 aligns across 9 bases. V trimming: 6 bases; J trimming: 7 bases; junction bases outside the gene matches: 10. The CDR3 length is 14 residues. Per the germline V gene, CDR1 is SQVTM and CDR2 is ANQGSEA. The CDR3 reads CSVLRDRVRNEQFF. In DNA form, the CDR3 reads TGCAGCGTCCTGAGGGACAGGGTCAGAAATGAGCAGTTCTTC.

The chain uses TRBV6-4 and TRBJ2-5; 7 bases fit TRBD2. CDR1 is MRHNA and CDR2 is SNTAGT in the germline V gene. V dropped 6 bases and J dropped 7; count of bases not matched to a gene: 23. This CDR3 region has 18 residues. Here the CDR3 reads CASRRKLESGTLRGTQYF. The CDR3 DNA sequence: TGTGCCAGCAGACGCAAATTAGAGAGCGGGACGCTACGGGGGACCCAGTACTTC.

The CDR3 bases are TGTGCCAGTAGTACGGACAGGGGGGGGACTAGCGGAACGAGTGAGCAGTTCTTC. This gives the protein CASSTDRGGTSGTSEQFF. The chain couples TRBV19 to TRBJ2-1; D might be TRBD2 (11 bases). Trimming pared 4 bases from V and 9 bases from J, leaving 28 bases between. CDR3 length: 18 amino acids. Germline CDR1 LNHDA, CDR2 SQIVND (reference sequence).

The V gene is TRBV28, the J gene TRBJ1-5, with 11 bases aligning to TRBD1. Germline CDR1 is MDHEN and CDR2 is SYDVKM. J lost 8 bases, V lost 5 bases, and 11 bases had no gene match. The CDR3 extends over 16 amino acids. CDR3 residues: CASSLMGQGEWEPQHF. The CDR3 DNA reads TGTGCCAGCAGTCTCATGGGACAGGGGGAATGGGAGCCCCAGCATTTT.

This chain links TRBV2 with TRBJ2-7; D uncertain. V lost 6 bases to trimming and J lost 2 bases, with 11 bases between them. The CDR3 has 13 residues. From germline, CDR1 is SNHLY and CDR2 FYNNEI. The CDR3 loop reads CASRTPMTYEQYF. The CDR3 DNA follows: TGTGCCAGCAGGACTCCGATGACCTACGAGCAGTACTTC.

The rearrangement joins TRBV7-2 to TRBJ2-5; 11 bases line up with TRBD2. V was clipped by 4 bases and J by 5 bases; unmatched bases: 9. There are 16 residues in the CDR3. Germline assignment: CDR1 SGHTA and CDR2 FQGNSA. The CDR3 protein is CASSSSLAGGQETQYF. The DNA for the CDR3 is TGTGCCAGCAGCTCCTCCTTAGCGGGGGGGCAGGAGACCCAGTACTTC.

CDR3 sequence reads: CASETGTAYSNQPQHF. The CDR3 bases are TGTGCCAGTGAAACCGGGACAGCTTATAGCAATCAGCCCCAGCATTTT. The rearrangement joins TRBV19 to TRBJ1-5; the match to TRBD1 covers 7 bases. The CDR3 runs to 16 residues. Germline CDR1 is LNHDA and CDR2 is SQIVND (reference sequence). The V segment lost 8 bases and the J segment 0 bases; nucleotides outside the gene matches: 10.

V and J are TRBV6-5 and TRBJ1-1, with D perhaps matching TRBD1 (6 bases). The V end was cut by 0 bases, the J end by 11 bases, with 16 bases between. CDR1 is MNHEY, CDR2 SVGAGI, per germline. The CDR3 runs to 14 residues. The DNA of the CDR3 is TGTGCCAGCAGTTACTCAGGGGCAGGGGTGAGGGCTTTCTTT. Protein: CASSYSGAGVRAFF.

The J gene is TRBJ2-5, the V gene TRBV15; D is perhaps TRBD2 (6 bases). The ends were cut back, 1 base at V and 5 bases at J, with 14 bases in the middle. Germline V gene lookup returns CDR1 LNHNV and CDR2 YYDKDF (reference sequence). There are 15 residues in the CDR3. The CDR3 loop reads CATSRAEGTWETQYF. The CDR3 DNA reads TGTGCCACCAGCAGAGCGGAGGGGACTTGGGAGACCCAGTACTTC. Full variable domain (missing parts from reference TRBV15 and TRBJ2-5): DAMVIQNPRYQVTQFGKPVTLSCSQTLNHNVMYWYQQKSSQAPKLLFHYYDKDFNNEADTPDNFQSRRPNTSFCFLDIRSPGLGDTAMYLCATSRAEGTWETQYFGPGTRLLVL.

V gene TRBV28 combines with J gene TRBJ1-5, with D uncertain. V was trimmed by 5 bases and J by 5 bases, leaving 13 bases between them. Per the germline V gene, CDR1 is MDHEN and CDR2 is SYDVKM. This CDR3 is 14 amino acids long. The CDR3 coding sequence is TGTGCCAGCAGTCTACTCAGGCGTTATCAGCCCCAGCATTTT. Translated: CASSLLRRYQPQHF.

This clone was observed a few times. J is TRBJ2-2 and V is TRBV7-2; D perhaps matches TRBD2 (7 bases). The germline gives CDR1 SGHTA, CDR2 FQGNSA. The V end was cut by 4 bases, the J end by 4 bases, with 13 bases between. There are 15 residues in the CDR3. The CDR3 loop is CASSWGGARTGELFF. CDR3 coding DNA: TGTGCCAGCAGCTGGGGGGGGGCTCGCACCGGGGAGCTGTTTTTT.

The chain couples TRBV2 to TRBJ2-1; 9 positions match TRBD2. CDR1 is SNHLY and CDR2 is FYNNEI in the germline V gene. The CDR3 totals 13 residues. The V and J ends lost 4 bases and 15 bases, in that order; junction bases with no gene match: 10. DNA for the CDR3: TGTGCCAGCAGTGGGATTAGCGGGGGCCCTACGTTCTTC. This codes for CASSGISGGPTFF. Variable domain in full (rest from reference TRBV2 and TRBJ2-1): EPEVTQTPSHQVTQMGQEVILRCVPISNHLYFYWYRQILGQKVEFLVSFYNNEISEKSEIFDDQFSVERPDGSNFTLKIRSTKLEDSAMYFCASSGISGGPTFFGPGTRLTVL.

The chain employs TRBV6-1 and TRBJ2-5, with 12 bases aligning to TRBD1. The CDR3 has 16 residues. Germline CDR1 and CDR2: MNHNS and SASEGT. Trimming removed 2 bases from V and 4 bases from J; junction bases left unmatched: 5. As DNA, the CDR3 is TGTGCCAGCAGTGAAAGGGGACAGGGGGCGGGAGAGACCCAGTACTTC. It yields the protein CASSERGQGAGETQYF.

This rearrangement joins TRBV6-1 to TRBJ2-7, with 9 positions matching TRBD2. CDR1 is MNHNS, CDR2 SASEGT, per germline. After removal of 3 bases from V and 7 bases from J, the junction contained 10 bases not matched to a gene. This CDR3 spans 15 amino acids. The CDR3 DNA reads as TGTGCCAGCAGTGAGACCGGGACTAGCATTTGGGAGCAGTACTTC. Residues: CASSETGTSIWEQYF.

The chain joins TRBV6-5 to TRBJ1-1; 10 positions agree with TRBD1. The CDR3 runs to 14 residues. Trimming at V came to 6 bases and at J to 4 bases, leaving 5 bases not matched to a gene. Germline CDR1 MNHEY, CDR2 SVGAGI. The CDR3 loop is CASRGTGEGTEAFF. DNA for the CDR3: TGTGCCAGCAGGGGGACAGGGGAGGGCACTGAAGCTTTCTTT.

J is TRBJ2-5 and V is TRBV7-9; possible D gene TRBD1, 5 bases. The CDR3 runs to 16 residues. Between the trimmed V and J ends, which lost 5 bases and 0 bases, there was a span of 16 bases. From germline, CDR1 is SEHNR and CDR2 FQNEAQ (reference sequence). This CDR3 reads CASSPARKGYQETQYF. The CDR3 DNA reads TGTGCCAGCAGCCCCGCTAGAAAGGGGTACCAAGAGACCCAGTACTTC.

The V gene is TRBV18, the J gene TRBJ2-7; 12 bases match TRBD2. CDR1 and CDR2 (germline): KGHSH, LQKENI. The CDR3 is made up of 16 amino acids. V lost 2 bases, J lost 2 bases, and 4 bases stayed unmatched. DNA for the CDR3: TGTGCCAGCTCACCATCCCGGACTAGCGGGACCTACGAGCAGTACTTC. Its translation is CASSPSRTSGTYEQYF. The full variable domain, completed using reference TRBV18 and TRBJ2-7, is NAGVMQNPRHLVRRRGQEARLRCSPMKGHSHVYWYRQLPEEGLKFMVYLQKENIIDESGMPKERFSAEFPKEGPSILRIQQVVRGDSAAYFCASSPSRTSGTYEQYFGPGTRLTVT.

Only a few counts were recorded for this clone. This chain links TRBV7-9 with TRBJ2-5; D remains unclear. The CDR3 runs to 11 residues. V lost 2 bases and J lost 5, with 3 bases in between. From germline, CDR1 is SEHNR and CDR2 FQNEAQ (reference sequence). The CDR3 here is CASSLSETQYF. CDR3 coding DNA: TGTGCCAGCAGCTTATCGGAGACCCAGTACTTC.

This clone was seen only a few times. This chain joins TRBV5-8 and TRBJ2-5; TRBD1 aligns across 8 bases. The germline gives CDR1 SGHTS, CDR2 YDEGEE. After removal of 4 bases from V and 5 bases from J, the junction contained 10 bases not matched to a gene. The CDR3 runs 15 residues. Here the CDR3 reads CASSPGDRTYETQYF. The CDR3 nucleotides read TGTGCCAGCAGCCCCGGGGACAGGACGTATGAGACCCAGTACTTC.